The next 8 T cell receptor beta chains were all read from a single sample in a study of regulatory T cells in long-lasting Graves disease. The authors built TCR beta libraries using iRepertoire HTBI primers and Arm-PCR of CDR3 regions. TCRdb re-called the multiplex PCR reads with MiXCR, one entry per CDR3 protein. The sample has about 620,000 distinct CDR3 sequences; under 20% are singletons. Time point given: newly diagnosed GD, antithyroid drugs for less than 3 months. Preparation of the TCR library used RNA extracted from PBMCs. This sample also appeared in a second study, on T cells in Graves' hyperthyroidism and ophthalmopathy.

Sequencing used peripheral blood mononuclear cells (PBMCs), obtained at new diagnosis, from a patient treated with antithyroid drugs. All receptors derive from a woman aged 30 to 39 with Graves disease.

This clonotype has a count of ten or more. V and J are TRBV3-1 and TRBJ2-7, with 8 bases identical to TRBD2. CDR1 LGHDT and CDR2 YNNKEL come from the germline V gene (reference sequence). Trimming cost V 4 bases and J 6 bases; bases outside gene matches: 11. This CDR3 is 15 amino acids long. The CDR3 here is CASSRPTGGHSEQYF. The CDR3 DNA sequence: TGTGCCAGCAGCCGTCCCACGGGAGGGCATAGCGAGCAGTACTTC.

The CDR3 DNA reads as TGCAGTGCTAGAGATCACAGGGGGCATGGCCTAGAATCACCCCTCCACTTT. The encoded protein is CSARDHRGHGLESPLHF. V and J are TRBV20-1 and TRBJ1-6, with 9 nucleotides matching TRBD1. The CDR3 length is 17 residues. Losses at the gene ends were 0 bases for V and 10 bases for J; bases not matched to a gene: 13. Germline CDR1 and CDR2: DFQATT and SNEGSKA (reference sequence).

This clonotype was observed many times. The CDR3 nucleotides are TGTGCCAGCAATGACAGGGGAGGAACTGAAGCTTTCTTT. Its translation is CASNDRGGTEAFF. The chain links TRBV28 to TRBJ1-1; 8 bases are a match to TRBD1. The V and J ends lost 7 bases and 5 bases, in that order; junction bases with no gene match: 6. This CDR3 has 13 residues. Germline loops: CDR1 MDHEN, CDR2 SYDVKM.

This clonotype was seen ten or more times. The chain links TRBV6-1 to TRBJ2-7; TRBD1 matches at 7 bases. Germline assignment: CDR1 MNHNS and CDR2 SASEGT. The junction had 7 bases not matched to a gene; V was cut back by 5 bases and J by 3 bases. This CDR3 has 14 residues. CDR3 region: CASSILGQRYEQYF. For the CDR3, the DNA is TGTGCCAGCAGTATTCTGGGACAGCGCTACGAGCAGTACTTC.

The chain joins TRBV4-1 to TRBJ2-1, with 7 bases lining up with TRBD2. Germline CDR1 reads MGHRA; CDR2 reads YSYEKL. The CDR3 length is 16 residues. Trimming removed 4 bases from V and 7 bases from J; junction bases left unmatched: 13. Here the CDR3 reads CASSPGGSPTGNEQFF. The DNA of the CDR3 is TGCGCCAGCAGCCCGGGGGGTTCCCCGACGGGGAATGAGCAGTTCTTC.

The table lists this clonotype with a few counts. The V gene is TRBV10-3, the J gene TRBJ2-2; 8 nucleotides align to TRBD2. The length of the CDR3 is 15 residues. Losses at the gene ends were 3 bases for V and 8 bases for J; bases not matched to a gene: 8. The germline V gene has CDR1 ENHRY and CDR2 SYGVKD. In DNA form, the CDR3 reads TGTGCCATCAGTGAAGTCCCAGCGGGAGTTGGGGAGCTGTTTTTT. Translating it yields CAISEVPAGVGELFF.

This clonotype was seen repeatedly, ten times or more. The chain has TRBV11-2 and TRBJ1-5; TRBD1 matches at 7 bases. With 1 base clipped from V and 2 bases from J, the junction kept 8 bases outside the gene matches. The germline CDR1 and CDR2 sequences are SGHAT and FQNNGV. The CDR3 has 17 residues. The CDR3 loop reads CASSLGDSLSGNQPQHF. The CDR3 bases are TGTGCCAGCAGCTTAGGGGACAGTCTGAGCGGCAATCAGCCCCAGCATTTT.

This chain connects TRBV18 to TRBJ2-5; D possibly uses TRBD1 or TRBD2 (5 bases each). Trimming left V 2 bases short and J 3 bases short, with 25 bases between. The V gene's germline CDR1 is KGHSH and CDR2 LQKENI. The CDR3 loop spans 19 amino acids. The CDR3 here is CASSPVLLGPGTVEETQYF. CDR3 nucleotides: TGTGCCAGCTCACCAGTTTTGTTGGGACCAGGGACCGTAGAAGAGACCCAGTACTTC.